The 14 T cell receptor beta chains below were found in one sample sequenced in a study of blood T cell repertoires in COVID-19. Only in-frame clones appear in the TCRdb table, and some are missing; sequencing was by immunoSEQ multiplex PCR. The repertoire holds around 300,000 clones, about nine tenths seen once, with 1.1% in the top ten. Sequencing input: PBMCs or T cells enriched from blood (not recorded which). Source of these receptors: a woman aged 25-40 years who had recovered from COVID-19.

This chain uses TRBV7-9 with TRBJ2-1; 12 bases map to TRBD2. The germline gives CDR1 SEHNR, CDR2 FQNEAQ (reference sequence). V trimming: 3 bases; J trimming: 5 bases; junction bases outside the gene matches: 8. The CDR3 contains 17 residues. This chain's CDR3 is CASSFPTSGRTHNEQFF. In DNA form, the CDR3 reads TGTGCCAGCAGCTTCCCTACTAGCGGGAGGACGCACAATGAGCAGTTCTTC.

The CDR3 protein is CASRGIAGVGETQYF. The CDR3 DNA follows: TGTGCCAGCAGGGGGATAGCGGGAGTGGGAGAGACCCAGTACTTC. The chain has TRBV4-2 and TRBJ2-5; 9 nucleotides align to TRBD2. Per germline, CDR1 LGHNA and CDR2 YNFKEQ. CDR3 length: 15 amino acids. The V segment lost 6 bases and the J segment 4 bases; nucleotides outside the gene matches: 9.

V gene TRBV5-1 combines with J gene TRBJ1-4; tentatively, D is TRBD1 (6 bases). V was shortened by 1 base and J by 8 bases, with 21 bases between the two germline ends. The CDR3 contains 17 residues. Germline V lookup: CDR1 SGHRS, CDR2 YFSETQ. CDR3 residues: CASSLKSYRVEEEKLFF. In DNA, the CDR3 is TGCGCCAGCAGCTTGAAGTCCTACAGGGTAGAGGAAGAAAAACTGTTTTTT.

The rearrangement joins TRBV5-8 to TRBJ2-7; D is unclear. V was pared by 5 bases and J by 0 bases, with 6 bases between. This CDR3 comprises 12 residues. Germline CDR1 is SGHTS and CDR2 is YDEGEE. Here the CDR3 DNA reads TGTGCCAGCAGTCCGTCCTCCTACGAGCAGTACTTC. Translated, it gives CASSPSSYEQYF.

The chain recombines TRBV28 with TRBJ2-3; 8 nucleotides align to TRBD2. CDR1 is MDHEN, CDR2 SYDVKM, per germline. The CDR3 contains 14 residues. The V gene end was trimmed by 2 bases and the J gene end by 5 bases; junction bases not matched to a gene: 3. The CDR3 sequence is CASSLPGLEDTQYF. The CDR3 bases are TGTGCCAGCAGTTTACCGGGACTAGAAGATACGCAGTATTTT. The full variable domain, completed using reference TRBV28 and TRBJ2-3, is DVKVTQSSRYLVKRTGEKVFLECVQDMDHENMFWYRQDPGLGLRLIYFSYDVKMKEKGDIPEGYSVSREKKERFSLILESASTNQTSMYLCASSLPGLEDTQYFGPGTRLTVL.

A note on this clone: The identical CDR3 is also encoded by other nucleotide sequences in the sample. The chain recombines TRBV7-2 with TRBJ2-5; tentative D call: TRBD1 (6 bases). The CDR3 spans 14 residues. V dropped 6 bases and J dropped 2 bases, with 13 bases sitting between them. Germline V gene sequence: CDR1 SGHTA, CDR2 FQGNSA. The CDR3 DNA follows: TGTGCCAGCAGTCCTGACAGGAGTCAAGAGACCCAGTACTTC. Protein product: CASSPDRSQETQYF.

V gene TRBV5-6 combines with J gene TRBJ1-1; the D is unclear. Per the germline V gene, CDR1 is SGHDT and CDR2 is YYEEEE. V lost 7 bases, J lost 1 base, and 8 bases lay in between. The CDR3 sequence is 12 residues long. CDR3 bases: TGTGCCAGCGAGCGGAGGAACACTGAAGCTTTCTTT. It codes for CASERRNTEAFF.

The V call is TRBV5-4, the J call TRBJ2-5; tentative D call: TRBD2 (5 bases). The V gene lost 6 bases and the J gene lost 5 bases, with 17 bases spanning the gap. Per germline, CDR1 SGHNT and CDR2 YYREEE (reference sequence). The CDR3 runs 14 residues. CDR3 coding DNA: TGTGCCAGCACCCGAGCCCCCCCGGGGGAGACCCAGTACTTC. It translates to CASTRAPPGETQYF.

The CDR3 loop reads CASSVDEGTSETQYF. For the CDR3, the DNA is TGTGCCAGCAGCGTAGATGAGGGAACGAGCGAGACCCAGTACTTC. The genes are TRBV9 and TRBJ2-5, with TRBD2 as a possible D gene (5 bases). The CDR3 runs to 15 residues. In germline, CDR1 is SGDLS, CDR2 YYNGEE. V was clipped by 0 bases and J by 5 bases, with 14 bases between them.

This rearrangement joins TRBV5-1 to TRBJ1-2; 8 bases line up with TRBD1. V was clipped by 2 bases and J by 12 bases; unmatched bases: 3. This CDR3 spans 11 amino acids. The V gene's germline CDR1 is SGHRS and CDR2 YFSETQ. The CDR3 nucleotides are TGCGCCAGCAGCTTCCGGGACAGGCACACCTTC. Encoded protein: CASSFRDRHTF.

The CDR3 DNA sequence: TGTGCCAGCATACGACAGTCAACCTATGGCTACACCTTC. This encodes CASIRQSTYGYTF. This rearrangement joins TRBV6-5 to TRBJ1-2, with TRBD1 as a possible D gene (5 bases). From germline, CDR1 is MNHEY and CDR2 SVGAGI. V was shortened by 7 bases and J by 4 bases, with 13 bases between the two germline ends. The CDR3 runs to 13 residues.

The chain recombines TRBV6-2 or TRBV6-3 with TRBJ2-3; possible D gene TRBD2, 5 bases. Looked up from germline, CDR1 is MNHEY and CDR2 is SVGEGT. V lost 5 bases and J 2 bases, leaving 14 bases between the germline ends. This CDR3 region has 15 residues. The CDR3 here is CASSQYPEDTDTQYF. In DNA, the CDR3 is TGTGCCAGCAGTCAATATCCGGAGGACACAGATACGCAGTATTTT.

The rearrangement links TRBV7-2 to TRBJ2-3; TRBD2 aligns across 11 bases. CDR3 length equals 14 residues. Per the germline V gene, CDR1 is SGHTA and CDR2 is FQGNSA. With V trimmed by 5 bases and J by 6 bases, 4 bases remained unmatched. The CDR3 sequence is CASSVSGRGDTQYF. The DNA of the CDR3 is TGTGCCAGCAGCGTTAGCGGGAGGGGGGATACGCAGTATTTT.

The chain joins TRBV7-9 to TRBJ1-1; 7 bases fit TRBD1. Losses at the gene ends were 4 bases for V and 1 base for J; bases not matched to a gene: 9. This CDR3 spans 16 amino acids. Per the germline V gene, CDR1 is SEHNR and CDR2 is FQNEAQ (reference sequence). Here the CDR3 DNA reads TGTGCCAGCAGCTACACAACAGGGGCGGGGAACACTGAAGCTTTCTTT. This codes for CASSYTTGAGNTEAFF.